This TCR beta chain was documented in a study of T cells in Graves' hyperthyroidism and ophthalmopathy. Amplified TCR beta CDR3 regions derived from RNA transcripts. The study used the HTBI primer set for a first-round RT-PCR of the TCR CDR3. MiXCR, run by TCRdb on the multiplex PCR reads, gives a single entry per CDR3 protein. The table shows about 500,000 distinct CDR3 sequences, with 17% occurring only once. Germline V gene lookup returns CDR1 SGHTA and CDR2 FQGTGA. The CDR3 totals 20 residues. After removal of 5 bases from V and 3 bases from J, the junction contained 18 bases not matched to a gene.

The TCR originated in a young woman with Graves' ophthalmopathy. Sequenced sample: blood. This chain joins TRBV7-3 and TRBJ2-7; 14 nucleotides agree with TRBD2. CDR3 sequence reads: CASSPLGGGLAGGLDYEQYF. CDR3 coding DNA: TGTGCCAGCAGCCCCCTCGGGGGTGGACTAGCGGGAGGCTTAGACTACGAGCAGTACTTC.